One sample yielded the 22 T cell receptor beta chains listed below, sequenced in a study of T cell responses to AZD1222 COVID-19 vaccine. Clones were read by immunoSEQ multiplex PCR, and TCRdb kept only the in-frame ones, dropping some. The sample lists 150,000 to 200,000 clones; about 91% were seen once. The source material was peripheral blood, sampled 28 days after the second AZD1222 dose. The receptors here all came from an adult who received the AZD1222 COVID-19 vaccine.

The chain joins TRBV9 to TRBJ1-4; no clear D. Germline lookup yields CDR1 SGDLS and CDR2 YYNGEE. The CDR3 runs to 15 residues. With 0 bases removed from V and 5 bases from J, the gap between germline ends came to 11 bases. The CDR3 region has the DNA TGTGCCAGCAGCGTAGTGCCAGGAGGGAATGAAAAACTGTTTTTT. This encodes CASSVVPGGNEKLFF.

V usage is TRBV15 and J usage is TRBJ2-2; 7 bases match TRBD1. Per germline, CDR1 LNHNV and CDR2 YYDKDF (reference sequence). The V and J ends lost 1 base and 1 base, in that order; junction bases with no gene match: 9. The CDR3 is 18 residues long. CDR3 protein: CATSRAVEGTVNTGELFF. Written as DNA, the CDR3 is TGTGCCACCAGCAGAGCGGTTGAAGGGACAGTGAACACCGGGGAGCTGTTTTTT. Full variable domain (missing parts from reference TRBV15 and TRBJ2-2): DAMVIQNPRYQVTQFGKPVTLSCSQTLNHNVMYWYQQKSSQAPKLLFHYYDKDFNNEADTPDNFQSRRPNTSFCFLDIRSPGLGDTAMYLCATSRAVEGTVNTGELFFGEGSRLTVL.

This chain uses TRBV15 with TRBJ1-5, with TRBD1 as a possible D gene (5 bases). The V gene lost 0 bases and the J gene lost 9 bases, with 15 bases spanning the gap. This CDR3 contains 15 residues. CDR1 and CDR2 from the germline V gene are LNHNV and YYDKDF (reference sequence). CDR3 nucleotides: TGTGCCACCAGCAGAGATCGGGGGATGGTACGGCCCCAGCATTTT. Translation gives CATSRDRGMVRPQHF. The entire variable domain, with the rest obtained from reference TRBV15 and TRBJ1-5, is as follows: DAMVIQNPRYQVTQFGKPVTLSCSQTLNHNVMYWYQQKSSQAPKLLFHYYDKDFNNEADTPDNFQSRRPNTSFCFLDIRSPGLGDTAMYLCATSRDRGMVRPQHFGDGTRLSIL.

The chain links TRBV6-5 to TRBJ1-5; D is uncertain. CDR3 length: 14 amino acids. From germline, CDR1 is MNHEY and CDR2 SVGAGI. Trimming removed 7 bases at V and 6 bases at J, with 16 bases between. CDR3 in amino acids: CASKEGGSAQPQHF. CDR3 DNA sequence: TGTGCCAGCAAAGAGGGCGGGTCGGCTCAGCCCCAGCATTTT.

This chain's CDR3 is CASSESGFSYGYTF. DNA of the CDR3: TGCGCCAGCAGTGAATCTGGCTTCTCCTATGGCTACACCTTC. The rearrangement links TRBV10-2 to TRBJ1-2, with unresolved D. This CDR3 spans 14 amino acids. The germline V gene encodes CDR1 WSHSY and CDR2 SAAADI. Trimming removed 3 bases at V and 4 bases at J, with 12 bases between.

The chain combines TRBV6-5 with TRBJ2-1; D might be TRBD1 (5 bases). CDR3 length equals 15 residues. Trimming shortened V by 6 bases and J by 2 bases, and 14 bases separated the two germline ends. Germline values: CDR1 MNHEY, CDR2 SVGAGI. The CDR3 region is CASSLTAQTYNEQFF. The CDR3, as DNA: TGTGCCAGCAGCCTGACAGCTCAAACCTACAATGAGCAGTTCTTC.

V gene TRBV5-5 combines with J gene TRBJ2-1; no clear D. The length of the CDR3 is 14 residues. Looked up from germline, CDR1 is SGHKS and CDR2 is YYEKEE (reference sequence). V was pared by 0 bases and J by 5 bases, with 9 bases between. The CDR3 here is CASSLASIDNEQFF. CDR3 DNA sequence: TGTGCCAGCAGCTTGGCCTCCATCGACAATGAGCAGTTCTTC.

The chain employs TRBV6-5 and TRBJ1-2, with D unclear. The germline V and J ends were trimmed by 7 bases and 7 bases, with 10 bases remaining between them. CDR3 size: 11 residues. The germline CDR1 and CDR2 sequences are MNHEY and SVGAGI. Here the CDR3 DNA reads TGTGCCAGCAAAGTAGGGTTTGGCTACACCTTC. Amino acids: CASKVGFGYTF.

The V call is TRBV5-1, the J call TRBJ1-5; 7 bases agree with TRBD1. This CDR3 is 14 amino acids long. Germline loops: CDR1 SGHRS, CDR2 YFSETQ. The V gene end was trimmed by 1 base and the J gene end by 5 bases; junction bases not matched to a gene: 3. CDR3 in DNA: TGCGCCAGCAGCTTGAACAGGGGTGATCAGCCCCAGCATTTT. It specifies CASSLNRGDQPQHF.

The CDR3 bases are TGTGCCAGCAGTTTTACAGGGGGTGGCTCTGGAAACACCATATATTTT. It yields the protein CASSFTGGGSGNTIYF. The V call is TRBV6-6, the J call TRBJ1-3; 8 nucleotides agree with TRBD1. This CDR3 region has 16 residues. Unmatched junction bases numbered 5, after V lost 4 bases and J lost 0 bases. Germline CDR1 MNHNY, CDR2 SVGAGI (reference sequence).

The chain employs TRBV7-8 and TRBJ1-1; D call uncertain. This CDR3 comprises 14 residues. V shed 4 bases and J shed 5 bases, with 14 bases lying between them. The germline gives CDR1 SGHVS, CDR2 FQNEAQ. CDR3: CASSSRAGSTEAFF. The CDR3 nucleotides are TGTGCCAGCAGCTCGCGAGCGGGTAGTACTGAAGCTTTCTTT. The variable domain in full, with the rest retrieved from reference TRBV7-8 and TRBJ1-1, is GAGVSQSPRYKVAKRGQDVALRCDPISGHVSLFWYQQALGQGPEFLTYFQNEAQLDKSGLPSDRFFAERPEGSVSTLKIQRTQQEDSAVYLCASSSRAGSTEAFFGQGTRLTVV.

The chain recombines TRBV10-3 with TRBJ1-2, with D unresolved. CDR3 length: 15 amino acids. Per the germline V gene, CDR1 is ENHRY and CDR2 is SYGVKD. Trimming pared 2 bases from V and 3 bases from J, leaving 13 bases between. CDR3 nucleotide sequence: TGTGCCATCAGTGAGGGGCCCCCCGGGGACTATGGCTACACCTTC. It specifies CAISEGPPGDYGYTF.

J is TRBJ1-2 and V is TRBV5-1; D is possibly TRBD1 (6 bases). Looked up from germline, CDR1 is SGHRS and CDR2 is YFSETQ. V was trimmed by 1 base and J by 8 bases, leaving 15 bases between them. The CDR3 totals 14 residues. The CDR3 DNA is TGCGCCAGCAGCTTGTTGAGCAGGGGTAACGGCTACACCTTC. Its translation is CASSLLSRGNGYTF.

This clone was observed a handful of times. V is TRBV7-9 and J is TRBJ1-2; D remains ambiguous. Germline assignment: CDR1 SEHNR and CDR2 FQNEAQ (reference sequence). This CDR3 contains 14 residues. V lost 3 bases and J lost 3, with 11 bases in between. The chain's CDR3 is CASSLSRPDYGYTF. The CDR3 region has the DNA TGTGCCAGCAGCTTGTCCAGGCCCGACTATGGCTACACCTTC.

In nucleotides, the CDR3 is TGCGCCAGCAGCTTGAGGTCCAGGGGGCCCACTGAAGCTTTCTTT. This translates into CASSLRSRGPTEAFF. The gene calls are TRBV5-1 and TRBJ1-1, with TRBD1 identical over 8 bases. Germline V gene data show CDR1 as SGHRS and CDR2 as YFSETQ. The CDR3 extends over 15 amino acids. V shed 1 base, J shed 4 bases, and the junction held 6 bases outside the gene matches.

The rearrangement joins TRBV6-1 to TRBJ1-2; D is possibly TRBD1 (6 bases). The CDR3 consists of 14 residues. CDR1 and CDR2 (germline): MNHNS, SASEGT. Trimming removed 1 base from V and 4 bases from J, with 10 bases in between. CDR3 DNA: TGTGCCAGCAGTGAAGAGACAGGCGGCTATGGCTACACCTTC. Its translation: CASSEETGGYGYTF.

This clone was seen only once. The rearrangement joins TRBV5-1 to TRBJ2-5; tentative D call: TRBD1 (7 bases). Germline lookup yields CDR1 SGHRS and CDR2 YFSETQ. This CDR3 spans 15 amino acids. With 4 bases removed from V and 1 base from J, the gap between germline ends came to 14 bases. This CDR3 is CASSQGGKIQETQYF. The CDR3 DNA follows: TGCGCCAGCAGCCAGGGGGGTAAGATCCAAGAGACCCAGTACTTC.

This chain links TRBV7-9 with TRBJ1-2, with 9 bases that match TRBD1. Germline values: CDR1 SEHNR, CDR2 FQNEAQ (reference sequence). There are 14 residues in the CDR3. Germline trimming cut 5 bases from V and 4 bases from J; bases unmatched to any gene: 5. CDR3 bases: TGTGCCAGCAGCCGGGGACAGGGACCCTATGGCTACACCTTC. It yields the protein CASSRGQGPYGYTF.

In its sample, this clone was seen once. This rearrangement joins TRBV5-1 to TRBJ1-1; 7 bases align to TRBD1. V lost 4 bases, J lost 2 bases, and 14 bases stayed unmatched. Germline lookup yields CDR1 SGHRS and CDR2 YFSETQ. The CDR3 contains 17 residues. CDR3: CASSMTFGTATNTEAFF. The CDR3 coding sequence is TGCGCCAGCAGCATGACTTTTGGGACAGCAACTAACACTGAAGCTTTCTTT.

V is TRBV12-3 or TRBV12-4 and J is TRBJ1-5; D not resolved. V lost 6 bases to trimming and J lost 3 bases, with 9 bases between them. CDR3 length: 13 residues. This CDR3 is CASSRLHNQPQHF. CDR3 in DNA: TGTGCCAGCAGCAGGCTGCACAATCAGCCCCAGCATTTT.

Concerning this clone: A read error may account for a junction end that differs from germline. CDR3 bases: TGTGCCAGCAGGGAAGATACCGGGCCAGCCCCAGAAAAACTGTTTTTT. Residues: CASREDTGPAPEKLFF. V gene TRBV6-1 combines with J gene TRBJ1-4; D uncertain. Germline V CDR1 and CDR2: MNHNS, SASEGT. CDR3 length equals 16 residues.

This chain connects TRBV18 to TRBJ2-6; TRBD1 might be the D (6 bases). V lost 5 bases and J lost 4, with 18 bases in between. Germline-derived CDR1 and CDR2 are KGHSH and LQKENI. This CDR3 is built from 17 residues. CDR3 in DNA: TGTGCCAGCTCAGCTGGGACACCTTGGGCGGGGGCCAACGTCCTGACTTTC. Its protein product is CASSAGTPWAGANVLTF. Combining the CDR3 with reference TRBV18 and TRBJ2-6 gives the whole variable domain NAGVMQNPRHLVRRRGQEARLRCSPMKGHSHVYWYRQLPEEGLKFMVYLQKENIIDESGMPKERFSAEFPKEGPSILRIQQVVRGDSAAYFCASSAGTPWAGANVLTFGAGSRLTVL.